This TCR beta chain was found in a study of blood T cell repertoires in COVID-19. The V gene lost 0 bases and the J gene lost 3 bases, with 8 bases spanning the gap. Germline CDR1 reads MNHEY; CDR2 reads SVGAGI. This CDR3 has 14 amino acids. Clones were sequenced by immunoSEQ multiplex PCR, and TCRdb holds only the in-frame ones, with some missing. This table holds a few hundred thousand clones, 86% found once. Material: peripheral blood. This chain links TRBV6-5 with TRBJ1-1, with D possibly matching TRBD1 (5 bases). The sequence was collected from a woman aged 45-59 years with acute or convalescent COVID-19. The CDR3 here is CASSYSTGDTEAFF. CDR3 in DNA: TGTGCCAGCAGTTACTCGACGGGGGACACTGAAGCTTTCTTT.